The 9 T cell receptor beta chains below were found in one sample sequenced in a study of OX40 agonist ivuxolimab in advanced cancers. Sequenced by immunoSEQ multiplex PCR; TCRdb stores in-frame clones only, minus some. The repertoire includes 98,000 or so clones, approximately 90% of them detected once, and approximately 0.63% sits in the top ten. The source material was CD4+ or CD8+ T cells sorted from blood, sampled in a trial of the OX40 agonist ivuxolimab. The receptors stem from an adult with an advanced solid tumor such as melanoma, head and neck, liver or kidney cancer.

The CDR3 region is CASAGLAGSTGELFF. For the CDR3, the DNA is TGTGCCAGTGCTGGACTAGCGGGAAGTACCGGGGAGCTGTTTTTT. The gene calls are TRBV19 and TRBJ2-2; 12 bases match TRBD2. V was clipped by 8 bases and J by 5 bases; unmatched bases: 6. The CDR3 runs 15 residues. Germline lookup yields CDR1 LNHDA and CDR2 SQIVND (reference sequence).

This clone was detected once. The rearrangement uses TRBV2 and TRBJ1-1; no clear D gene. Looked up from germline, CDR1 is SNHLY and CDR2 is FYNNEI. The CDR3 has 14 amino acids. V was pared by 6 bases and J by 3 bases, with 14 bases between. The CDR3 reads CASRTPGIYTEAFF. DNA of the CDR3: TGTGCCAGCAGGACACCCGGGATCTACACTGAAGCTTTCTTT.

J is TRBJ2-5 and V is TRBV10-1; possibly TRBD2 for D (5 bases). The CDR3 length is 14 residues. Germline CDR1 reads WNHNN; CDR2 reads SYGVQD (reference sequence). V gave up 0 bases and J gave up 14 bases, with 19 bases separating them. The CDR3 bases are TGCGCCAGCAGTGAGTCCGCCGGGATTTGGGGTCAATACTTC. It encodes CASSESAGIWGQYF.

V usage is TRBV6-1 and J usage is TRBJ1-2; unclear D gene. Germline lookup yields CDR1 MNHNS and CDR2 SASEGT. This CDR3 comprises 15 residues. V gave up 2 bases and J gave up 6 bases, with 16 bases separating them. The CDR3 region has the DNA TGTGCCAGCAGTGAATTACTGGGTAAGTGGGATGGCTACACCTTC. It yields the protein CASSELLGKWDGYTF.

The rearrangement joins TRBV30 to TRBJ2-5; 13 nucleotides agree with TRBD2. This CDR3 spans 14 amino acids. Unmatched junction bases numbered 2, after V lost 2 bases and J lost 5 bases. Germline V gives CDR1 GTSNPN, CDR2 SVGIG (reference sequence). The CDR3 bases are TGTGCCTGGAGTCGGACTAGCGGGAGTGAGACCCAGTACTTC. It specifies CAWSRTSGSETQYF.

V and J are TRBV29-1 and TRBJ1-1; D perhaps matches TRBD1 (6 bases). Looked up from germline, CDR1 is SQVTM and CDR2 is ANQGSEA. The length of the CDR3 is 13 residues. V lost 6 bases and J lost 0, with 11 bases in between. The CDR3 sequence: CSVGGQLNTEAFF. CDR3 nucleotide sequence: TGCAGCGTGGGTGGACAGCTGAACACTGAAGCTTTCTTT.

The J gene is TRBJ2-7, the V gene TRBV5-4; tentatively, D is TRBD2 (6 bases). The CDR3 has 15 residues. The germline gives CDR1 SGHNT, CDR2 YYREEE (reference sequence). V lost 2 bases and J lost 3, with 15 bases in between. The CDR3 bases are TGTGCCAGCAGCTTAGACGGGACTTCTTACTACGAGCAGTACTTC. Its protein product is CASSLDGTSYYEQYF.

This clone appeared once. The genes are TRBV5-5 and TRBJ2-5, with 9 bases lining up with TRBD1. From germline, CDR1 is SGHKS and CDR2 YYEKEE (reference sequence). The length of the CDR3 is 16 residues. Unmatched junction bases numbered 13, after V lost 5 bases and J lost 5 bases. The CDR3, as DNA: TGTGCCAGCAGGCCGCCCTCACAGGGGGCGTGGGAGACCCAGTACTTC. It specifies CASRPPSQGAWETQYF.

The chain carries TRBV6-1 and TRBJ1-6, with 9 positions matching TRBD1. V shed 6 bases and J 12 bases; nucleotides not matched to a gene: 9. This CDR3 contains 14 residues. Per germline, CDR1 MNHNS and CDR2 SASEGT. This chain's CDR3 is CASRQGQGLLPLHF. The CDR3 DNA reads TGTGCCAGCAGACAGGGACAGGGATTACTACCCCTCCACTTT.